This T cell receptor beta chain is drawn from a study of blood T cell repertoires in COVID-19. Study-wide context: There were acute and convalescent COVID-19 samples, and they came from the United States, Italy and Spain. Nucleic acid was either cDNA or gDNA, and it came from T cells, B-cell-depleted T cells, or PBMCs.

Per the study methods: Amplification of reference gene primers provided the estimated nucleated cell counts. Here immunoSEQ multiplex PCR was the method, and the copy in TCRdb shows in-frame clones only, minus some. V, J and clone size reflect that table, while D and trimming were determined from the DNA. Here the sample spans 25,000 to 30,000 clones, about 91% being singletons. Sequencing was carried out using peripheral blood. This clonotype originated in a human donor with acute or convalescent COVID-19. The donor label of this sample is uncertain.

The CDR3 nucleotides read TGCAGTGCAACGCGAGATCAGCCCCAGCATTTT. It specifies CSATRDQPQHF. The genes are TRBV20-1 and TRBJ1-5; D is unclear. Germline V gene data show CDR1 as DFQATT and CDR2 as SNEGSKA (reference sequence). The length of the CDR3 is 11 residues. V gave up 6 bases and J gave up 5 bases, with 8 bases separating them.